Following are 32 T cell receptor beta chains from one sample sequenced in a study of blood T cell repertoires in COVID-19. The protocol was immunoSEQ multiplex PCR, while the TCRdb copy is restricted to in-frame clones and leaves out a portion. The sample records roughly 150,000 clones, around nine tenths being singletons. Material: peripheral blood. Receptors were obtained from a human donor in a cohort sampled during active COVID-19.

This chain connects TRBV19 to TRBJ1-6; 7 positions match TRBD1. This CDR3 comprises 14 residues. Germline trimming cut 5 bases from V and 10 bases from J; bases unmatched to any gene: 8. Germline-derived CDR1 and CDR2 are LNHDA and SQIVND (reference sequence). CDR3 protein: CASSSATGESPLHF. The CDR3 DNA reads as TGTGCCAGTAGTTCGGCTACAGGGGAATCACCCCTCCACTTT.

The chain couples TRBV20-1 to TRBJ2-5; 10 nucleotides agree with TRBD2. The junction had 8 bases not matched to a gene; V was cut back by 3 bases and J by 4 bases. The CDR3 sequence is 15 residues long. Looked up from germline, CDR1 is DFQATT and CDR2 is SNEGSKA (reference sequence). In nucleotides, the CDR3 is TGCAGTGCTAGTTCGGCTAGCGGGAGCGGAGAGACCCAGTACTTC. Translating gives CSASSASGSGETQYF.

The J gene is TRBJ1-1, the V gene TRBV27; 7 bases align to TRBD1. The germline V gene has CDR1 MNHEY and CDR2 SMNVEV (reference sequence). There are 16 residues in the CDR3. V was clipped by 5 bases and J by 4 bases; unmatched bases: 13. The CDR3: CASSPDSTGWGTEAFF. The CDR3, as DNA: TGTGCCAGCAGTCCCGACTCGACAGGGTGGGGCACTGAAGCTTTCTTT.

This clone was seen a handful of times. The rearrangement uses TRBV27 and TRBJ1-5, with D possibly TRBD1 on 6 matching bases. Between the trimmed V and J ends, which lost 6 bases and 5 bases, there was a span of 17 bases. The germline CDR1 and CDR2 sequences are MNHEY and SMNVEV (reference sequence). The CDR3 totals 15 residues. CDR3 protein: CASSLNRVMYQPQHF. CDR3 sequence (DNA): TGTGCCAGCAGCCTTAACAGGGTTATGTATCAGCCCCAGCATTTT.

The rearrangement uses TRBV28 and TRBJ2-7, with D perhaps matching TRBD1 (6 bases). Germline lookup yields CDR1 MDHEN and CDR2 SYDVKM. This CDR3 comprises 14 residues. The germline V and J ends were trimmed by 6 bases and 1 base, with 13 bases remaining between them. The CDR3 DNA reads TGTGCCAGCAGCCTCTACAGGGTGTCCTACGAGCAGTACTTC. This sequence encodes CASSLYRVSYEQYF. The whole variable domain, remainder taken from reference TRBV28 and TRBJ2-7, is DVKVTQSSRYLVKRTGEKVFLECVQDMDHENMFWYRQDPGLGLRLIYFSYDVKMKEKGDIPEGYSVSREKKERFSLILESASTNQTSMYLCASSLYRVSYEQYFGPGTRLTVT.

J is TRBJ2-5 and V is TRBV13; 10 nucleotides line up with TRBD1. The end of the DNA is better explained by TRBJ2-7, so the J call may be wrong. The germline V gene encodes CDR1 PRHDT and CDR2 FYEKMQ (reference sequence). CDR3 size: 14 residues. The CDR3: CASGRGQGAYEQYF. In DNA form, the CDR3 reads TGTGCCAGCGGGAGAGGACAGGGGGCCTACGAGCAGTACTTC.

CDR3 in DNA: TGTGCCAGCAGTTTCCTCAGGGGGGCCGGGGAGCTGTTTTTT. This codes for CASSFLRGAGELFF. V is TRBV27 and J is TRBJ2-2; D may be TRBD1 (7 bases). The V gene lost 3 bases and the J gene lost 6 bases, with 11 bases spanning the gap. Germline V gene lookup returns CDR1 MNHEY and CDR2 SMNVEV (reference sequence). The CDR3 length is 14 residues.

V and J are TRBV12-3 or TRBV12-4 and TRBJ1-2; D remains ambiguous. V gave up 6 bases and J gave up 8 bases, with 10 bases separating them. The CDR3 spans 11 residues. CDR3 amino acids: CASSFSSGYTF. CDR3 DNA: TGTGCCAGCAGCTTCAGTAGCGGCTACACCTTC.

This chain uses TRBV6-6 with TRBJ2-2, with TRBD1 as a possible D gene (5 bases). This CDR3 has 16 amino acids. From germline, CDR1 is MNHNY and CDR2 SVGAGI (reference sequence). V shed 8 bases and J shed 0 bases, with 16 bases lying between them. CDR3 bases: TGTGCCAGCCAACCCAGGGCAGAGGCGAACACCGGGGAGCTGTTTTTT. As protein: CASQPRAEANTGELFF.

The chain recombines TRBV5-4 with TRBJ2-1, with D perhaps TRBD2 (5 bases). This CDR3 has 15 residues. The germline V and J ends were trimmed by 4 bases and 4 bases, with 15 bases remaining between them. Germline lookup yields CDR1 SGHNT and CDR2 YYREEE (reference sequence). The CDR3 DNA reads as TGTGCCAGCAGCACCCGGACTTCCCAATACAATGAGCAGTTCTTC. Translating it yields CASSTRTSQYNEQFF.

The chain links TRBV7-3 to TRBJ1-2; D is ambiguous. The CDR3 covers 14 residues. CDR1 and CDR2 from the germline V gene are SGHTA and FQGTGA. V was shortened by 5 bases and J by 8 bases, with 18 bases between the two germline ends. The CDR3 spells CASSLLGGGEGYTF. In DNA, the CDR3 is TGTGCCAGCAGCCTACTGGGAGGTGGCGAAGGCTACACCTTC.

The chain links TRBV2 to TRBJ2-7; D perhaps matches TRBD1 (7 bases). Trimming removed 6 bases from V and 4 bases from J, with 22 bases in between. The germline gives CDR1 SNHLY, CDR2 FYNNEI. The CDR3 totals 16 residues. The CDR3 loop is CASSGELDRAGYEQYF. In DNA form, the CDR3 reads TGTGCCAGCAGCGGTGAACTAGACAGGGCGGGATACGAGCAGTACTTC.

V gene TRBV2 combines with J gene TRBJ2-7; possible D gene TRBD1, 6 bases. The CDR3 totals 15 residues. Germline V gene sequence: CDR1 SNHLY, CDR2 FYNNEI. Trimming stripped 3 bases from V and 2 bases from J, with 14 bases between. The DNA of the CDR3 is TGTGCCAGCAGTGAGCAGGGGAGTACAACCTACGAGCAGTACTTC. Protein: CASSEQGSTTYEQYF.

CDR3 protein: CASSQSGTERSSYNSPLHF. For the CDR3, the DNA is TGCGCCAGCAGCCAATCCGGGACAGAAAGAAGCTCCTATAATTCACCCCTCCACTTT. The chain joins TRBV4-1 to TRBJ1-6; 7 bases match TRBD1. With V trimmed by 2 bases and J by 0 bases, 10 bases remained unmatched. The CDR3 is made up of 19 amino acids. Germline CDR1 is MGHRA and CDR2 is YSYEKL.

Only one count was recorded for this clone. CDR3 sequence (DNA): TGTGCCAGCAGTTCGACAGGTTATAGCAATCAGCCCCAGCATTTT. It translates to CASSSTGYSNQPQHF. This chain links TRBV28 with TRBJ1-5; the D gene is possibly TRBD1 (6 bases). The V gene's germline CDR1 is MDHEN and CDR2 SYDVKM. Trimming removed 4 bases from V and 0 bases from J, with 10 bases in between. The CDR3 has 15 residues.

V gene TRBV21-1 combines with J gene TRBJ2-2; TRBD1, the table's D call, lacks a check against the DNA. TRBV21-1 is designated a pseudogene. This CDR3 has 16 amino acids. CDR3 in amino acids: CASSTSRQDPPGELFF. CDR3 bases: TGTGCCAGCAGCACAAGCAGACAGGACCCCCCCGGGGAGCTGTTTTTT.

The sample holds one count of this clone. The V gene is TRBV18, the J gene TRBJ1-5; 8 positions agree with TRBD1. V was pared by 1 base and J by 4 bases, with 9 bases of the junction left unmatched. The CDR3 is 17 residues long. CDR1 is KGHSH and CDR2 is LQKENI in the germline V gene. The CDR3 protein is CASSPLAQGGRNQPQHF. CDR3 in DNA: TGTGCCAGCTCACCACTAGCACAGGGGGGGAGAAATCAGCCCCAGCATTTT. Variable domain in full (rest from reference TRBV18 and TRBJ1-5): NAGVMQNPRHLVRRRGQEARLRCSPMKGHSHVYWYRQLPEEGLKFMVYLQKENIIDESGMPKERFSAEFPKEGPSILRIQQVVRGDSAAYFCASSPLAQGGRNQPQHFGDGTRLSIL.

J is TRBJ1-2 and V is TRBV27; TRBD1 might be the D (5 bases). The V gene lost 2 bases and the J gene lost 8 bases, with 15 bases spanning the gap. Germline V lookup: CDR1 MNHEY, CDR2 SMNVEV (reference sequence). This CDR3 contains 14 residues. The CDR3 spells CASSLEGGGNGYTF. The CDR3 coding sequence is TGTGCCAGCAGTTTAGAGGGTGGGGGGAACGGCTACACCTTC.

This chain joins TRBV28 and TRBJ2-1, with 15 bases that match TRBD2. With 5 bases clipped from V and 8 bases from J, the junction kept 4 bases outside the gene matches. This CDR3 comprises 15 residues. Germline V gives CDR1 MDHEN, CDR2 SYDVKM. The CDR3 loop is CASSGLAGGFHEQFF. CDR3 sequence (DNA): TGTGCCAGCAGTGGACTAGCGGGAGGGTTTCATGAGCAGTTCTTC.

The chain employs TRBV2 and TRBJ2-1, with D uncertain. V was shortened by 6 bases and J by 0 bases, with 9 bases between the two germline ends. The germline V gene encodes CDR1 SNHLY and CDR2 FYNNEI. This CDR3 contains 14 residues. The CDR3, as DNA: TGTGCCAGCAGCGACGGGTTCTCCTACAATGAGCAGTTCTTC. Protein product: CASSDGFSYNEQFF.

The chain joins TRBV3-1 (or the pseudogene TRBV3-2) to TRBJ1-4; 7 nucleotides line up with TRBD1. Looked up from germline, CDR1 is LGHDT and CDR2 is YNNKEL (reference sequence). The CDR3 spans 15 residues. V shed 0 bases and J 8 bases; nucleotides not matched to a gene: 6. The CDR3, as DNA: TGTGCCAGCAGCCAAGATCCGACAGGGAGGGAAAAACTGTTTTTT. This codes for CASSQDPTGREKLFF.

The rearrangement joins TRBV28 to TRBJ2-7; 11 nucleotides align to TRBD2. Germline V gene sequence: CDR1 MDHEN, CDR2 SYDVKM. CDR3 length: 18 residues. J was trimmed by 7 bases and V by 1 base; bases with no gene match: 15. The CDR3 DNA follows: TGTGCCAGCAGTTTATCAGGGACTAGCGGACTGGTCTCCGGGGAGCAGTACTTC. The encoded protein is CASSLSGTSGLVSGEQYF. The full variable domain, completed using reference TRBV28 and TRBJ2-7, is DVKVTQSSRYLVKRTGEKVFLECVQDMDHENMFWYRQDPGLGLRLIYFSYDVKMKEKGDIPEGYSVSREKKERFSLILESASTNQTSMYLCASSLSGTSGLVSGEQYFGPGTRLTVT.

This clone was seen more than once but under ten times. The rearrangement links TRBV19 to TRBJ1-5; D possibly corresponds to TRBD1 (6 bases). V shed 7 bases and J shed 5 bases, with 12 bases lying between them. This CDR3 contains 13 residues. Germline-derived CDR1 and CDR2 are LNHDA and SQIVND (reference sequence). CDR3 in amino acids: CASKDGTHQPQHF. The CDR3 nucleotides read TGTGCCAGTAAAGACGGGACACATCAGCCCCAGCATTTT. Variable domain in full (rest from reference TRBV19 and TRBJ1-5): DGGITQSPKYLFRKEGQNVTLSCEQNLNHDAMYWYRQDPGQGLRLIYYSQIVNDFQKGDIAEGYSVSREKKESFPLTVTSAQKNPTAFYLCASKDGTHQPQHFGDGTRLSIL.

V is TRBV6-6 and J is TRBJ2-7, with TRBD1 matching over 9 bases. Germline V gene lookup returns CDR1 MNHNY and CDR2 SVGAGI (reference sequence). V lost 0 bases to trimming and J lost 4 bases; unmatched junction nucleotides: 4. This CDR3 is built from 15 residues. In nucleotides, the CDR3 is TGTGCCAGCAGTTACTCGGACAGGGGAGTTTACGAGCAGTACTTC. It is translated as CASSYSDRGVYEQYF.

J is TRBJ2-7 and V is TRBV12-5; TRBD2 agrees at 8 bases. Trimming cost V 3 bases and J 7 bases; bases outside gene matches: 14. The CDR3 loop spans 16 amino acids. Germline V gene lookup returns CDR1 LGHNT and CDR2 FRNRAP. DNA for the CDR3: TGTGCTAGTGGTTTAGGGTTTAGGCGGGAGGCGGGGGAGCAGTACTTC. Translated, it gives CASGLGFRREAGEQYF. Looking up the rest from reference TRBV12-5 and TRBJ2-7 gives the full variable domain: DARVTQTPRHKVTEMGQEVTMRCQPILGHNTVFWYRQTMMQGLELLAYFRNRAPLDDSGMPKDRFSAEMPDATLATLKIQPSEPRDSAVYFCASGLGFRREAGEQYFGPGTRLTVT.

V gene TRBV27 combines with J gene TRBJ2-7, with 8 bases matching TRBD1. Germline lookup yields CDR1 MNHEY and CDR2 SMNVEV (reference sequence). J gave up 3 bases and V 5 bases, and 3 bases lay outside the gene matches. There are 13 residues in the CDR3. The CDR3 DNA reads as TGTGCCAGCAGTGGGGGACAGGACTACGAGCAGTACTTC. Its translation: CASSGGQDYEQYF.

This rearrangement joins TRBV12-3 or TRBV12-4 to TRBJ2-1, with 8 bases fitting TRBD2. V lost 6 bases, J lost 8 bases, and 6 bases stayed unmatched. The CDR3 has 13 residues. CDR3 loop: CASRAGERDEQFF. The CDR3 bases are TGTGCCAGCAGAGCGGGAGAACGCGATGAGCAGTTCTTC.

This clone has only a few counts. The chain combines TRBV11-2 with TRBJ1-1; D is undetermined. The CDR3 loop spans 15 amino acids. Trimming stripped 5 bases from V and 5 bases from J, with 18 bases between. Germline CDR1 is SGHAT and CDR2 is FQNNGV. The CDR3 nucleotides read TGTGCCAGCAGCCCCGGCGTGAAGGGAGGTACTGAAGCTTTCTTT. Protein product: CASSPGVKGGTEAFF.

This clone occurred a few times. V is TRBV29-1 and J is TRBJ1-6; 8 nucleotides agree with TRBD1. Looked up from germline, CDR1 is SQVTM and CDR2 is ANQGSEA. With V trimmed by 4 bases and J by 6 bases, 2 bases remained unmatched. This CDR3 spans 13 amino acids. The CDR3 bases are TGCAGCGTTGCAACAGGGGGTAATTCACCCCTCCACTTT. Encoded protein: CSVATGGNSPLHF.

This chain links TRBV7-9 with TRBJ2-3; 7 nucleotides match TRBD1. Germline assignment: CDR1 SEHNR and CDR2 FQNEAQ (reference sequence). The CDR3 length is 16 residues. V dropped 3 bases and J dropped 0; count of bases not matched to a gene: 6. CDR3 coding DNA: TGTGCCAGCAGCTTCGGACAGGCCACTAGCACAGATACGCAGTATTTT. Protein: CASSFGQATSTDTQYF.

The J gene is TRBJ2-5, the V gene TRBV2; TRBD2 agrees at 10 bases. Germline V gene data show CDR1 as SNHLY and CDR2 as FYNNEI. This CDR3 contains 15 residues. The V segment lost 3 bases and the J segment 5 bases; nucleotides outside the gene matches: 6. For the CDR3, the DNA is TGTGCCAGCAGTGAGGTTAGCGGGGGGTTGGAGACCCAGTACTTC. Amino acids: CASSEVSGGLETQYF.

The CDR3 bases are TGTGCCAGCTCACCCTCGGGTCCTAAGGAGCCCCAGCATTTT. Translation: CASSPSGPKEPQHF. The V and J genes are TRBV18 and TRBJ1-5; D gene uncertain. The V end was cut by 3 bases, the J end by 8 bases, with 14 bases between. The CDR3 loop spans 14 amino acids. Germline V lookup: CDR1 KGHSH, CDR2 LQKENI.